The clone carrying this TCR beta chain was picked up a small number of times. Antigen specificity is unknown. Germline CDR1 is MNHNY and CDR2 is SVGAGI (reference sequence). With 6 bases removed from V and 4 bases from J, the gap between germline ends came to 19 bases. The CDR3 sequence is 16 residues long. The data were taken from a study of cytomegalovirus exposure and HLA in healthy donors. The study, taken as a whole, reports: In a later analysis, approximately 18,000 TCR beta sequences were associated with HLA alleles at 0.05 false discovery rate. Most CMV-associated TCR beta chains were later found to appear HLA-restricted. In a later analysis, TCR beta V- and J-gene trimming showed a link to a missense DCLRE1C variant. Among TCR sequences, most were rare, though some public TCRs appeared in many donors.

Primers: 60 Vbeta forward and 13 Jbeta reverse. Assay: immunoSEQ multiplex PCR; the TCRdb copy retains only in-frame clones and omits some. This sample carries 45,000 to 55,000 clones, over 60% of them seen once, and the ten largest clones take approximately 7.6%. V is TRBV6-6 and J is TRBJ1-5; TRBD1 might be the D (5 bases). Source material: PBMCs. The source is a man aged 25-45 years in good health and CMV-seropositive. The CDR3 DNA is TGTGCCAGCAGCCTTTCCCGGACATATCAAAATCAGCCCCAGCATTTT. It translates to CASSLSRTYQNQPQHF.